The clone carrying this TCR beta chain has more than one count but fewer than ten. This entry belongs to a study of T-cell reconstitution after alpha-beta-depleted transplantation in children. With V trimmed by 3 bases and J by 5 bases, 7 bases remained unmatched. The CDR3 contains 16 residues. CDR1 is KGHDR, CDR2 SFDVKD, per germline. As it was prepared, the TCRbeta library received unique molecular identifiers. Via MiXCR, TCRdb re-called the PCR reads, giving one row per CDR3 protein. This table holds about 540,000 distinct CDR3 sequences, around 16% found once. The chain has TRBV24-1 and TRBJ2-2, with TRBD1 matching over 8 bases. This material consisted of PBMCs from the stem cell graft donor, taken from the stem cell graft. The TCR sequence derives from a human donor who donated a stem cell graft to a child with acute lymphoblastic leukemia. CDR3 coding DNA: TGTGCCACCAGTGATCGGACAGGGCGACGGACCGGGGAGCTGTTTTTT. Translating gives CATSDRTGRRTGELFF.